These T cell receptor beta chains were read from a single sample in a study of cytomegalovirus exposure and HLA in healthy donors. Profiled with immunoSEQ multiplex PCR; TCRdb holds only in-frame clones, not every one. The profile shows roughly 150,000 clones, around nine tenths of them singletons. Sequenced input: PBMCs. These receptors came from a young man in good health and CMV-seronegative. CDR3s include the opening cysteine and the closing phenylalanine or tryptophan. Each record gives: D gene, V gene, J gene, clone size, CDR3 protein, CDR3 DNA. A D gene is named only where the DNA matches it firmly. Some rows mark clone size as missing; the rest say once, few, many or name a class of expanded clone.

>NA|TRBV18|TRBJ2-7|few
CASSPGARQYEQYF
TGTGCCAGCTCACCAGGGGCCCGTCAATACGAGCAGTACTTC
>TRBD2|TRBV6-5|TRBJ2-5|NA
CASSFGTSGQETQYF
TGTGCCAGCAGTTTTGGGACTAGCGGACAAGAGACCCAGTACTTC
>TRBD2|TRBV5-1|TRBJ2-5|NA
CASSPNPGTKETQYF
TGCGCCAGCAGCCCGAATCCGGGGACTAAAGAGACCCAGTACTTC
>TRBD1|TRBV4-3|TRBJ2-7|NA
CASSQFSGQPYEQYF
TGCGCCAGCAGCCAATTCTCGGGACAGCCCTACGAGCAGTACTTC
>NA|TRBV10-3|TRBJ1-2|NA
CAISEQGSYGYTF
TGTGCCATCAGTGAGCAGGGGTCCTATGGCTACACCTTC
>NA|TRBV28|TRBJ2-7|NA
CASSPFKTGDAYEQYF
TGTGCCAGCAGTCCTTTCAAGACAGGCGATGCCTACGAGCAGTACTTC
>TRBD1|TRBV9|TRBJ2-5|NA
CASSLGQGGETQYF
TGTGCCAGCAGCCTCGGACAGGGAGGTGAGACCCAGTACTTC
>NA|TRBV27|TRBJ1-6|NA
CASSLSPGVNSPLHF
TGTGCCAGCAGTTTATCGCCCGGTGTAAATTCACCCCTCCACTTT
>NA|TRBV2|TRBJ2-1|NA
CASSGRRSDNEQFF
TGTGCCAGCAGTGGTAGGCGGTCAGACAATGAGCAGTTCTTC
>NA|TRBV5-1|TRBJ1-3|NA
CASSLETGSGNTIYF
TGCGCCAGCAGCTTGGAAACGGGTTCTGGAAACACCATATATTTT
>NA|TRBV10-2|TRBJ2-2|NA
CASRWGAGELFF
TGCGCCAGCAGGTGGGGGGCCGGGGAGCTGTTTTTT
>NA|TRBV7-2|TRBJ2-7|NA
CASSFSPEGYEQYF
TGTGCCAGCAGCTTCTCTCCGGAGGGTTACGAGCAGTACTTC
>NA|TRBV10-1|TRBJ2-1|NA
CASSDFIREPNEQFF
TGCGCCAGCAGTGATTTTATTAGGGAGCCCAATGAGCAGTTCTTC
>TRBD1|TRBV7-9|TRBJ2-2|NA
CASSTHRGITGELFF
TGTGCCAGCAGCACCCACAGGGGGATCACCGGGGAGCTGTTTTTT
>NA|TRBV11-2|TRBJ1-5|NA
CASSLDAESHQPQHF
TGTGCCAGCAGCTTAGACGCGGAGAGCCATCAGCCCCAGCATTTT
>TRBD2|TRBV29-1|TRBJ2-1|NA
CSVEPPLAGDDNEQFF
TGCAGCGTTGAGCCCCCTCTAGCGGGGGACGACAATGAGCAGTTCTTC
>TRBD2|TRBV20-1|TRBJ2-1|NA
CSGTSREQFF
TGCAGTGGGACTAGCCGTGAGCAGTTCTTC
>TRBD1|TRBV10-1|TRBJ1-1|few
CASRSGTGSTEAFF
TGCGCCAGCAGGTCCGGGACAGGGAGCACTGAAGCTTTCTTT
>NA|TRBV5-4|TRBJ1-1|NA
CASSLDEGRAFF
TGTGCCAGCAGCTTGGACGAGGGAAGGGCTTTCTTT
>NA|TRBV5-8|TRBJ1-1|once
CASSLLWGLTAFF
TGTGCCAGCAGCTTGCTTTGGGGGCTCACGGCTTTCTTT
>TRBD2|TRBV4-1|TRBJ2-5|NA
CASSQAEGRGDRETQYF
TGCGCCAGCAGCCAAGCGGAGGGGCGGGGGGATCGGGAGACCCAGTACTTC
>NA|TRBV19|TRBJ1-5|NA
CASSRDSNQPQHF
TGTGCCAGTAGCAGGGATAGCAATCAGCCCCAGCATTTT
>NA|TRBV5-1|TRBJ1-1|once
CASSRGQENTEAFF
TGCGCCAGCAGCAGGGGACAAGAGAACACTGAAGCTTTCTTT
>NA|TRBV5-6|TRBJ2-2|once
CASSLARDGENTGELFF
TGTGCCAGCAGCTTGGCCCGCGACGGAGAAAACACCGGGGAGCTGTTTTTT
>TRBD1|TRBV4-1|TRBJ2-7|NA
CASSQEGTGSYEQYF
TGCGCCAGCAGCCAAGAGGGGACAGGGTCCTACGAGCAGTACTTC
>NA|TRBV7-2|TRBJ2-1|NA
CASSSLGGNNEQFF
TGTGCCAGCAGCTCCCTCGGGGGAAACAATGAGCAGTTCTTC
>NA|TRBV4-1|TRBJ2-3|NA
CASSQMDGLTDTQYF
TGCGCCAGCAGCCAAATGGATGGGCTGACAGATACGCAGTATTTT
>TRBD2|TRBV11-3|TRBJ2-5|NA
CASSFSGGLQETQYF
TGTGCCAGCAGCTTTAGCGGGGGGCTTCAAGAGACCCAGTACTTC
>NA|TRBV7-2|TRBJ2-1|NA
CASSLDRGGQFF
TGTGCCAGCAGCTTAGACAGGGGAGGGCAGTTCTTC
>TRBD1|TRBV6-5|TRBJ1-2|NA
CASSYSGTGENGYTF
TGTGCCAGCAGTTACTCTGGGACAGGGGAAAATGGCTACACCTTC
>NA|TRBV7-9|TRBJ1-5|NA
CASSLLNQPQHF
TGTGCCAGCAGCTTACTAAATCAGCCCCAGCATTTT
>TRBD2|TRBV10-1|TRBJ2-3|NA
CASSDGTSVPTDTQYF
TGCGCCAGCAGTGACGGGACTAGCGTCCCCACAGATACGCAGTATTTT
>NA|TRBV27|TRBJ1-5|NA
CASSLHLQVNQPQHF
TGTGCCAGCAGTCTCCACTTACAGGTCAATCAGCCCCAGCATTTT
>TRBD1|TRBV4-2|TRBJ2-1|NA
CASSQDEGTGGKNEQFF
TGTGCCAGCAGCCAAGATGAGGGAACAGGGGGCAAAAATGAGCAGTTCTTC
>TRBD1|TRBV7-8|TRBJ1-1|NA
CASSVKQGRGDRNTEAFF
TGTGCCAGCAGCGTAAAACAGGGGCGCGGGGATCGAAACACTGAAGCTTTCTTT
>NA|TRBV4-3|TRBJ1-1|NA
CASSQARRGTEAFF
TGCGCCAGCAGCCAAGCCCGCAGAGGCACTGAAGCTTTCTTT
>NA|TRBV7-2|TRBJ1-2|NA
CASSLDEGYGYTF
TGTGCCAGCAGCCTGGACGAGGGTTATGGCTACACCTTC
>TRBD1|TRBV6-1|TRBJ1-1|NA
CASSGWDRGNTEAFF
TGTGCCAGCAGCGGTTGGGACAGGGGGAACACTGAAGCTTTCTTT
>TRBD1|TRBV10-3|TRBJ1-1|NA
CAMTTGEGTEAFF
TGTGCCATGACGACAGGGGAGGGCACTGAAGCTTTCTTT
>NA|TRBV5-1|TRBJ1-2|NA
CASSLAAGTEGGYTF
TGCGCCAGCAGCTTGGCCGCGGGGACCGAAGGTGGCTACACCTTC
>TRBD1|TRBV5-1|TRBJ1-4|NA
CASSPGQGIGNEKLFF
TGCGCCAGCAGCCCGGGACAGGGGATAGGTAATGAAAAACTGTTTTTT